This T cell receptor beta chain is drawn from a study of post-analysis software for immune sequencing data. V shed 3 bases and J 4 bases; nucleotides not matched to a gene: 8. Germline V gene data show CDR1 as MGHRA and CDR2 as YSYEKL. The length of the CDR3 is 16 residues. TCR beta cDNA libraries included unique molecular identifiers. Each CDR3 protein is one row after TCRdb ran MiXCR on the PCR reads. Of about 200,000 distinct CDR3 sequences listed, 25% to 35% are singletons. Study-wide findings and caveats: Among multiple sclerosis patients, normalized Chao1 diversity was significantly below that of controls. There were several TRBV segments more frequent in patients than controls, and TRBV5-6, TRBV5-1 and TRBV20-1 were among them.

Ten or more counts support this clonotype. The antigen remains unidentified. This TCR came from a girl under 18 with multiple sclerosis. The V gene is TRBV4-1, the J gene TRBJ2-1; 8 bases fit TRBD1. The material sequenced was blood. The CDR3 DNA is TGCGCCAGCAGCCAGTCCGGGACAGGACTATACAATGAGCAGTTCTTC. Amino acid sequence: CASSQSGTGLYNEQFF.